This T cell receptor beta chain stems from a study of shared clonotypes between healthy human individuals (dated by TCRdb to about 2020). Concerning the study at large: A few men and a couple of women, aged 18 to 49 years, made up the cohort. For each donor, CD4 naive and CD4 memory were each run on three plates, CD8 naive on two plates, and CD8 memory on one plate. To estimate repertoire size and how much clonotype sharing occurs between individuals, the study deeply sequenced the blood TCR repertoires of about five healthy adults. Libraries were prepared and TCR repertoires were sequenced by different laboratories using diverse techniques, in order to increase sequencing depth and limit assay-specific biases. Between about 0.94 and 8.9 billion PBMCs per donor were obtained by leukapheresis. General findings and caveats noted by the study authors: Sharing across a few donors was observed for 4.5% to 6.5% of naive CD4, over 3% of naive CD8, 2% to 2.5% of memory CD4, and about 0.39% of memory CD8 clonotypes. The small number of donors limited the genetic and exposure-history diversity represented. Compared with non-shared clonotypes, the clonotypes found in all four sorted-subset donors had higher generation probabilities. Larger estimated clonotype richness was generally found for naive subsets than for memory subsets. Even with the large sequencing depth, rarefaction of the sorted-subset datasets indicated that sequencing was incomplete. Pairwise subsampling led to the expectation that sequencing depth would affect the degree of clonotype sharing among donors. Sampling was limited to blood, and TCR repertoires in tissue likely differ from TCR repertoires in blood.

CD8 naive samples were CD45RO-negative cells positively selected for CCR7, giving a CD45RA+CCR7+ population that excluded TemRA cells. The donors were healthy, HIV-negative adults who had no recently reported acute infections or vaccinations. Only Caucasian adults living in Nashville, Tennessee, USA were represented among the donors. Blood was obtained by leukapheresis, after which PBMCs were separated by Ficoll-Histopaque density gradient centrifugation and cryopreserved in liquid nitrogen vapor phase. Analytical flow cytometry was used to check the purity and quantity of each magnetically sorted T cell population. Genomic DNA was isolated from each sorted fraction and quantified by UV absorbance on a Nanodrop 2000c. A distance of 13 bases separates the germline ends of V and J, which lose 1 base and 5 bases respectively. The CDR3, cysteine through phenylalanine, is 15 amino acids long. Here the CDR3 DNA is all that survives: 45 bases in frame from base 1. According to the germline V gene, CDR1 reads MGHRA and CDR2 reads YSYEKL.

TCR CDR3 regions were amplified from genomic DNA by multiplex PCR using the deep immunoSEQ assay. Genomic DNA extracted from each cell subset was distributed evenly over all wells of several immunoSEQ 96-well plates, and each plate served as one replicate. For sorted subsets, each replicate PCR was loaded with about 0.2 ug genomic DNA, equivalent to 25,000 to 35,000 T cell genomes. Purified libraries were measured with a Qubit 3.0 fluorometer, size-checked on a Bioanalyzer 2100, and measured again with the KAPA Library Quantification kit. Every immunoSEQ 96-well plate was sequenced on a separate single-read 150-cycle Illumina NextSeq 550 flow cell. On the study's bioinformatics: Because the immunoSEQ output held only junctional sequences and lacked quality scores, the filtering could not match the filtering applied to full-length reads. Sequences were annotated with PyIR, a Python wrapper for IgBLAST v1.9, and V/J genes and CDR3 were assigned using IMGT germline references. Reads with weak V/J assignments (E-value above 1e-6), missing CDR3, stop codons, out-of-frame junctions, or ambiguous translated residues were removed. V3J clonotypes were defined as sequences sharing an identical inferred V gene, J gene, and CDR3 amino acid sequence. To compute the percentage overlap between repertoires, the number of shared unique clonotypes was divided by the size of the smaller repertoire. Repertoire richness was assessed with RTK rarefaction, the Chao1 estimator, and Recon v2.1 estimates of unobserved clonotypes. Generation probabilities for all TCRbeta clonotypes obtained by the gDNA method from several donors were computed using OLGA. TCRdb's version of the immuneACCESS table is confined to in-frame rearrangements and falls short of the full clone set. An unresolved V gene accounts for under half of the shortfall where checked; the remainder is of unknown origin. V and J calls and clone size are given by that table; D and trimming were obtained from the DNA. Within this sample are roughly 2.1 million clones, with more than 85% of them counted one time only. The top ten hold 1.5% to 2% of the sample.

With respect to this clone: Its antigen is not yet known. No clone much larger than this one lies a single base away; base qualities are absent.

The TCR sequence derives from a man between 18 and 35 years old in good health. Some clones in this sample may be carry-over from other donors' samples. The chain was built from TRBV4-1 and TRBJ2-3; 6 matching bases give a weak D call of TRBD1. The sample taken for sequencing was naive CD8+ T cells from PBMCs. The cell subset or site label, as the study defines it: CD45RA+CCR7+. For the CDR3, the sequence is CASSQVLRGEDTQYF. The nucleotide sequence is TGCGCCAGCAGCCAAGTCCTCAGGGGCGAAGATACGCAGTATTTT.